A single T cell receptor (beta chain) is shown here with its context. The antigen is undetermined. This specimen belongs to a study of T cell responses to AZD1222 COVID-19 vaccine. Trimming removed 5 bases at V and 4 bases at J, with 9 bases between. Germline V gene lookup returns CDR1 SGHAT and CDR2 FQNNGV. The CDR3 is made up of 13 amino acids. Findings of the study overall: As reported, nearly half of all spike-specific TCRs target variant regions that are unmutated. Just six people given AZD1222 tested seropositive at baseline.

Profiling relied on immunoSEQ multiplex PCR, and the TCRdb table lists in-frame clones only, not all of them. The sample lists 150,000 to 200,000 clones, about 92% occurring once. The specimen comprised peripheral blood, sampled on day 0 of AZD1222 vaccination. The TCR comes from an adult in good health. The V call is TRBV11-2, the J call TRBJ1-3; D may be TRBD1 (5 bases). The CDR3 region has the DNA TGTGCCAGCAGCCCCTGGGGCGGAAACACCATATATTTT. It translates to CASSPWGGNTIYF.